The source of this TCR beta chain is a study of blood T cell repertoires in COVID-19. Study summary: Both acute and convalescent COVID-19 samples were obtained from the United States, Italy and Spain.

The assay was immunoSEQ multiplex PCR, and TCRdb's table has in-frame clones only and misses some. The table lists about 220,000 clones, 84% of them singletons. This clone was observed once. The CDR3 consists of 14 residues. Germline CDR1 reads MDHEN; CDR2 reads SYDVKM. V shed 3 bases and J 7 bases; nucleotides not matched to a gene: 8. The material sequenced was peripheral blood. The V and J genes are TRBV28 and TRBJ1-2; 7 bases are shared with TRBD1. This clonotype originated in a man aged 30 to 45 with active or convalescent COVID-19. CDR3 coding DNA: TGTGCCAGCAGTTTGGTTGAGGGGGCAGGTGGCTACACCTTC. Its protein is CASSLVEGAGGYTF.